This TCR beta chain was sequenced for a study of blood T cells in healthy people across ages. Study outcomes and limitations: Per-million-T-cell TCR beta diversity fell roughly linearly with age. Considered underestimates were the diversity estimates obtained from one million T cells.

This clonotype was observed a single time. Its antigen remains unidentified. Combining a sample-barcoded 5' primer with a J-beta primer mix, a second PCR ran for roughly 6 to 11 cycles. Through a template-switch adaptor with 12 random nucleotides, each cDNA molecule received a tag. TCRdb re-called the 5' RACE reads with MiXCR, one entry per CDR3 protein. The sample yields 660,000 or so distinct CDR3 sequences, roughly 50% seen once. Germline V gene sequence: CDR1 LGHNA, CDR2 YSLEER. The CDR3 runs to 16 residues. V lost 3 bases to trimming and J lost 4 bases; unmatched junction nucleotides: 11. The V and J genes are TRBV4-3 and TRBJ1-2, with TRBD1 matching 7 bases. The clonotype originates from a man aged 60-69 years in good health. Material: blood. The CDR3: CASSQPGQEAFYGYTF. DNA of the CDR3: TGCGCCAGCAGCCAGCCCGGACAGGAAGCTTTCTATGGCTACACCTTC.